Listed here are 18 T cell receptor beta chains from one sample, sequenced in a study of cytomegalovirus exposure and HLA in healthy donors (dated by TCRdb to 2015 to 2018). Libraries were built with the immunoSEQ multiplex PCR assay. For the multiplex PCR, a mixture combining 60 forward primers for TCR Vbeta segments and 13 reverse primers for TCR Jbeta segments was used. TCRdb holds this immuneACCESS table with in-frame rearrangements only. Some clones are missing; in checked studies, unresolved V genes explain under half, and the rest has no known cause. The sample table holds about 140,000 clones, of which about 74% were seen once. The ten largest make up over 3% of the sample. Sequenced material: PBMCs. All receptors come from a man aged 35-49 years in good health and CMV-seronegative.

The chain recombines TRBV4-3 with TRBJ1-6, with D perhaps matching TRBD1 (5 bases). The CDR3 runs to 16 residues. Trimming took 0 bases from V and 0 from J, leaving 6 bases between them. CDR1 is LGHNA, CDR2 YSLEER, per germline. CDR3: CASSQDRASYNSPLHF. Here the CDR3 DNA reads TGCGCCAGCAGCCAAGACAGGGCCTCCTATAATTCACCCCTCCACTTT.

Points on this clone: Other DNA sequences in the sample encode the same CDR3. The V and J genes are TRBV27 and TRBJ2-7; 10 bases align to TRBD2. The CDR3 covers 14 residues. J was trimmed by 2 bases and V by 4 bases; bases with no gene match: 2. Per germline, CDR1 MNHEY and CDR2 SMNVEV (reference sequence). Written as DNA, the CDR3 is TGTGCCAGCAGTTCGAGCGGGAGGGCCTACGAGCAGTACTTC. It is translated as CASSSSGRAYEQYF.

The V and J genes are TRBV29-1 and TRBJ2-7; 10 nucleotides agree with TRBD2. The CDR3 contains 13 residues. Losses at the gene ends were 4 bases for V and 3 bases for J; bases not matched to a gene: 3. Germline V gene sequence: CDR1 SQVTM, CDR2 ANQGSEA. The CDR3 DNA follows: TGCAGCGTTGGACCTAGCGGGGGCTACGAGCAGTACTTC. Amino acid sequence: CSVGPSGGYEQYF.

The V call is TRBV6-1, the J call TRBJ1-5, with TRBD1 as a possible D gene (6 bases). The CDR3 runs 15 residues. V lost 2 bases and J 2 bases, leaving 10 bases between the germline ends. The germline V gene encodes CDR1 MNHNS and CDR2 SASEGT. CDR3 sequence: CASSEQQGRNQPQHF. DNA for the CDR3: TGTGCCAGCAGTGAACAACAGGGACGCAATCAGCCCCAGCATTTT.

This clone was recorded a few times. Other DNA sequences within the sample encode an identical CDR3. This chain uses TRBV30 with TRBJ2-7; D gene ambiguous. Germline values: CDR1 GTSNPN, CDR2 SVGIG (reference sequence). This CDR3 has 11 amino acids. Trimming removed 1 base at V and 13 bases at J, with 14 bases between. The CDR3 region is CAWSDTIKVYF. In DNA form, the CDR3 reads TGTGCCTGGAGTGATACTATTAAGGTTTACTTC.

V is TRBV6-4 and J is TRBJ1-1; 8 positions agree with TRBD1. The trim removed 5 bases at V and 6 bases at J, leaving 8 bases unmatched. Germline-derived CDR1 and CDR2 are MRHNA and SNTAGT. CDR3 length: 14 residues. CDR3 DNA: TGTGCCAGCAGTTATGACAGGGGAGGCGCTGAAGCTTTCTTT. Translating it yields CASSYDRGGAEAFF.

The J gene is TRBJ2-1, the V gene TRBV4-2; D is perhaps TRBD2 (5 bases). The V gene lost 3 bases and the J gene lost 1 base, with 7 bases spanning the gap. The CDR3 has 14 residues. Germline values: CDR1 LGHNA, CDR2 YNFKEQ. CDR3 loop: CASSQAGSYNEQFF. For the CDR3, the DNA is TGTGCCAGCAGCCAGGCGGGTTCCTACAATGAGCAGTTCTTC.

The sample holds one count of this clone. The CDR3 coding sequence is TGTGCCAGCAGCTTACTCCCAGGGAACACCGGGGAGCTGTTTTTT. Translated, it gives CASSLLPGNTGELFF. The V call is TRBV7-2, the J call TRBJ2-2; no clear D gene. This CDR3 is built from 15 residues. V was clipped by 2 bases and J by 1 base, with 8 bases between them. Germline lookup yields CDR1 SGHTA and CDR2 FQGNSA. Combining the CDR3 with reference TRBV7-2 and TRBJ2-2 gives the whole variable domain GAGVSQSPSNKVTEKGKDVELRCDPISGHTALYWYRQSLGQGLEFLIYFQGNSAPDKSGLPSDRFSAERTGGSVSTLTIQRTQQEDSAVYLCASSLLPGNTGELFFGEGSRLTVL.

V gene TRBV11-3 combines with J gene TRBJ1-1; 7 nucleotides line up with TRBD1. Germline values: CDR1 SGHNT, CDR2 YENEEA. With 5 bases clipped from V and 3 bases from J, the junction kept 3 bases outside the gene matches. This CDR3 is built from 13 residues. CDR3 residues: CASSRTGDTEAFF. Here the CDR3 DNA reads TGTGCCAGCAGCCGAACAGGGGACACTGAAGCTTTCTTT.

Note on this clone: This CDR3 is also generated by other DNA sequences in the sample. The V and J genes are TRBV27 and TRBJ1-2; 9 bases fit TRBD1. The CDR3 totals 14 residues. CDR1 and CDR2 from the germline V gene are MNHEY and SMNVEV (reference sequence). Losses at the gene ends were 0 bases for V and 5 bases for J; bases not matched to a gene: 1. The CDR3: CASSLSTGGYGYTF. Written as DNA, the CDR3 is TGTGCCAGCAGTTTATCGACAGGGGGATATGGCTACACCTTC.

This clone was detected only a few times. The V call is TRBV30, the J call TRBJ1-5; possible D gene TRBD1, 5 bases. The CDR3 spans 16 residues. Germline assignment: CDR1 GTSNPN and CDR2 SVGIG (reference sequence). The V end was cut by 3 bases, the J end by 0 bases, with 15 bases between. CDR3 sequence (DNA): TGTGCCTGGAGGACTGGGGGGGTTTATAGCAATCAGCCCCAGCATTTT. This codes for CAWRTGGVYSNQPQHF.

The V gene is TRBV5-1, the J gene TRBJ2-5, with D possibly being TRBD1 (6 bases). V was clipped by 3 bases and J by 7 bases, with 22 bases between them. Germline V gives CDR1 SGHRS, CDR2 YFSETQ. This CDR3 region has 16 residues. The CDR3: CASSWPKASTQGTQYF. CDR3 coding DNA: TGCGCCAGCAGCTGGCCAAAAGCGTCTACACAGGGGACCCAGTACTTC.

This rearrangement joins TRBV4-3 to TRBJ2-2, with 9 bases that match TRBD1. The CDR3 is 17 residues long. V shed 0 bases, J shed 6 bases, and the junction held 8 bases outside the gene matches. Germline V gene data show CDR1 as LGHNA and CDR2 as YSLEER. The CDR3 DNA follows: TGCGCCAGCAGCCAAGATAAGCGGGACAGGGTAGCCGGGGAGCTGTTTTTT. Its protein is CASSQDKRDRVAGELFF.

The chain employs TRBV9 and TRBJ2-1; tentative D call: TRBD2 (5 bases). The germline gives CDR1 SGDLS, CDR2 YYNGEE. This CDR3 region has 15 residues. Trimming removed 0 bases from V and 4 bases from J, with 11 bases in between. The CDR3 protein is CASSVGVTRYNEQFF. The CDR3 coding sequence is TGTGCCAGCAGCGTAGGGGTTACTAGGTACAATGAGCAGTTCTTC.

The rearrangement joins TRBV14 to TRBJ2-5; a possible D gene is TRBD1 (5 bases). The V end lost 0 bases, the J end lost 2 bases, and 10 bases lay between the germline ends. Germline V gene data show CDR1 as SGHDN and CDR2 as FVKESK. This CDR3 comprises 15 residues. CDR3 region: CASSQDFTGQETQYF. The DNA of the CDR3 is TGTGCCAGCAGCCAAGATTTCACAGGACAAGAGACCCAGTACTTC.

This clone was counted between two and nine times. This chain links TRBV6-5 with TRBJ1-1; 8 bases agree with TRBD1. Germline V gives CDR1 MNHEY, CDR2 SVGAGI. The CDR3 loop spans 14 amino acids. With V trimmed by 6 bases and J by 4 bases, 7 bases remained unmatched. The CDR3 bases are TGTGCCAGCAGCACCGGACAGGGACGCACTGAAGCTTTCTTT. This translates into CASSTGQGRTEAFF.

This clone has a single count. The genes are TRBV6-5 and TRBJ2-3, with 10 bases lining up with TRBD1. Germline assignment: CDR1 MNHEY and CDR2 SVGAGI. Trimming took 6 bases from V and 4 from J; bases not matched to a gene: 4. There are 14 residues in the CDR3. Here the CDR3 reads CASRPGTGADTQYF. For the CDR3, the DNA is TGTGCCAGCAGGCCCGGGACAGGGGCAGATACGCAGTATTTT.

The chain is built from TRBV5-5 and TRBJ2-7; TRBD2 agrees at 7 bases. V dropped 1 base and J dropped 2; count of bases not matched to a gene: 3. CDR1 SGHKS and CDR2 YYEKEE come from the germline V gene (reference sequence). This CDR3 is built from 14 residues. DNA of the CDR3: TGTGCCAGCAGCTTGTTGCGGGGGACCTACGAGCAGTACTTC. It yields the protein CASSLLRGTYEQYF. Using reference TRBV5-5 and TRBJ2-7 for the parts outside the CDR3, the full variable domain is DAGVTQSPTHLIKTRGQQVTLRCSPISGHKSVSWYQQVLGQGPQFIFQYYEKEERGRGNFPDRFSARQFPNYSSELNVNALLLGDSALYLCASSLLRGTYEQYFGPGTRLTVT.